Below, 27 T cell receptor beta chains from the same sample are listed, as sequenced in a study of regulatory T cells in long-lasting Graves disease. Time point specified: persistent/refractory GD, antithyroid drugs over 5 years with positive TRAb. Scientists built the TCR library using RNA that was extracted from PBMCs. Sequencing libraries for TCR beta were prepared with iRepertoire HTBI primers and Arm-PCR of CDR3 regions. One entry per CDR3 protein results from TCRdb running MiXCR on the multiplex PCR reads. The sample has about 460,000 distinct CDR3 sequences; under 25% are singletons. Sample: peripheral blood mononuclear cells (PBMCs), taken when the disease was refractory, from a patient treated with antithyroid drugs. The receptors come from a female donor with Graves disease.

The chain has TRBV27 and TRBJ1-2; D call uncertain. Germline V CDR1 and CDR2: MNHEY, SMNVEV (reference sequence). V shed 3 bases and J shed 6 bases, with 20 bases lying between them. This CDR3 is built from 16 residues. CDR3 amino acids: CASSFLGPRGLDGYTF. CDR3 bases: TGTGCCAGCAGTTTCCTCGGGCCCCGAGGGCTAGATGGCTACACCTTC.

A word on this clonotype: This could be a read error, since a much larger clone is one nucleotide away. This chain links TRBV7-2 with TRBJ2-5; TRBD1 might be the D (6 bases). The length of the CDR3 is 15 residues. Germline loops: CDR1 SGHTA, CDR2 FQGNSA. As DNA, the CDR3 is TGTGCCAGCAGCTTATCGGCAGGGGATAGCGAGACCCGGTACTTC. This encodes CASSLSAGDSETRYF.

This clonotype occurred many times. The chain couples TRBV29-1 to TRBJ2-7; no clear D. The CDR3 is made up of 12 amino acids. Germline V gives CDR1 SQVTM, CDR2 ANQGSEA. V lost 0 bases and J lost 0, with 3 bases in between. CDR3 in amino acids: CSVEDNSYEQYF. For the CDR3, the DNA is TGCAGCGTTGAAGACAACTCCTACGAGCAGTACTTC.

This clonotype occurred many times. The chain links TRBV7-8 to TRBJ2-7, with 7 bases matching TRBD1. V shed 2 bases, J shed 0 bases, and the junction held 13 bases outside the gene matches. The CDR3 is made up of 18 amino acids. The germline CDR1 and CDR2 sequences are SGHVS and FQNEAQ. The chain's CDR3 is CASSLRTPGTAFSYEQYF. As DNA, the CDR3 is TGTGCCAGCAGCTTACGGACCCCCGGGACAGCATTCTCCTACGAGCAGTACTTC.

This clonotype has a count of ten or more. This chain links TRBV7-2 with TRBJ2-5; D is undetermined. V was cut by 1 base and J by 5 bases, with 8 bases left in between. CDR3 length: 13 residues. Germline assignment: CDR1 SGHTA and CDR2 FQGNSA. Written as DNA, the CDR3 is TGTGCCAGCAGCTTAGTAGTGGTGGAGACCCAGTACTTC. Its translation: CASSLVVVETQYF.

This chain joins TRBV7-2 and TRBJ1-2, with a weak D call TRBD1 (6 bases). Per the germline V gene, CDR1 is SGHTA and CDR2 is FQGNSA. V was pared by 1 base and J by 8 bases, with 11 bases between. The CDR3 covers 13 residues. The CDR3 DNA follows: TGTGCCAGCAGCTTAGGCAGGGGCGAAGGCTACACCTTC. Its protein product is CASSLGRGEGYTF.

The chain has TRBV12-3 or TRBV12-4 and TRBJ1-1, with D maybe TRBD1 (6 bases). Trimming left V 6 bases short and J 0 bases short, with 26 bases between. The CDR3 runs to 19 residues. Here the CDR3 reads CASRTSVGGPLAMNTEAFF. For the CDR3, the DNA is TGTGCCAGCAGGACTTCAGTAGGGGGGCCCTTAGCCATGAACACTGAAGCTTTCTTT.

This clonotype has more than one count but fewer than ten. The chain has TRBV28 and TRBJ1-1; 7 nucleotides agree with TRBD1. This CDR3 comprises 15 residues. The V and J ends lost 6 bases and 3 bases, in that order; junction bases with no gene match: 10. Germline V gene lookup returns CDR1 MDHEN and CDR2 SYDVKM. As DNA, the CDR3 is TGTGCCAGCAGCTTTACCCAGGGGGGAGACACTGAAGCTTTCTTT. Residues: CASSFTQGGDTEAFF.

V and J are TRBV7-2 and TRBJ1-1; the match to TRBD1 covers 7 bases. V shed 6 bases, J shed 11 bases, and the junction held 15 bases outside the gene matches. This CDR3 has 14 residues. Germline assignment: CDR1 SGHTA and CDR2 FQGNSA. This CDR3 reads CASRPTPGGGSAFF. The CDR3 DNA reads TGTGCCAGCAGGCCCACACCAGGAGGGGGCAGTGCTTTCTTT.

This sequence joins TRBV4-1 and TRBJ2-5; perhaps TRBD1 as D (6 bases). The V end lost 1 base, the J end lost 4 bases, and 19 bases lay between the germline ends. CDR1 and CDR2 (germline): MGHRA, YSYEKL. The CDR3 is 17 amino acids. The CDR3 loop reads CASSQGGVGAFRETQYF. CDR3 DNA: TGCGCCAGCAGCCAAGGGGGAGTGGGGGCGTTTCGAGAGACCCAGTACTTC.

The gene calls are TRBV19 and TRBJ2-2; unclear D gene. Trimming stripped 4 bases from V and 3 bases from J, with 6 bases between. CDR1 is LNHDA and CDR2 is SQIVND in the germline V gene (reference sequence). The CDR3 loop spans 13 amino acids. CDR3: CASSTTYTGELFF. In DNA form, the CDR3 reads TGTGCCAGTAGTACCACTTACACCGGGGAGCTGTTTTTT.

The chain carries TRBV20-1 and TRBJ1-3, with 7 bases fitting TRBD1. CDR3 size: 16 residues. Trimming removed 0 bases from V and 0 bases from J; junction bases left unmatched: 5. Germline CDR1 and CDR2: DFQATT and SNEGSKA (reference sequence). CDR3 residues: CSARDYRGSSGNTIYF. The CDR3 region has the DNA TGCAGTGCTAGAGATTACAGGGGTAGCTCTGGAAACACCATATATTTT.

This clonotype has a handful of counts. The chain couples TRBV6-5 to TRBJ2-2; D unclear. Germline V CDR1 and CDR2: MNHEY, SVGAGI. The CDR3 runs to 15 residues. The V and J ends lost 2 bases and 0 bases respectively, with 7 bases between them. The CDR3 region is CASSYRRSNTGELFF. Here the CDR3 DNA reads TGTGCCAGCAGTTACAGGAGATCGAACACCGGGGAGCTGTTTTTT.

This clonotype was picked up many times. V usage is TRBV2 and J usage is TRBJ2-5; maybe TRBD1 (6 bases). CDR1 SNHLY and CDR2 FYNNEI come from the germline V gene. Trimming cost V 11 bases and J 5 bases, with 21 bases left between them. The CDR3 is 14 residues long. The CDR3 here is CAFGDEGVGETQYF. In DNA, the CDR3 is TGTGCCTTTGGGGACGAGGGGGTAGGCGAGACCCAGTACTTC.

Ten or more counts support this clonotype. This rearrangement joins TRBV29-1 to TRBJ1-2; D ambiguous. Germline V lookup: CDR1 SQVTM, CDR2 ANQGSEA. CDR3 length equals 15 residues. The V and J ends lost 0 bases and 5 bases respectively, with 16 bases between them. The CDR3 nucleotides read TGCAGCGTTGAAGATAGGCGAGGGCGAGGGTATGGCTACACCTTC. As protein: CSVEDRRGRGYGYTF.

At least ten counts were recorded for this clonotype. The chain employs TRBV12-3 or TRBV12-4 and TRBJ2-7; 13 bases agree with TRBD2. This CDR3 contains 14 residues. V was pared by 5 bases and J by 4 bases, with 2 bases of the junction left unmatched. CDR3 region: CASSTSGGAYEQYF. CDR3 nucleotides: TGTGCCAGCAGTACTAGCGGGGGGGCGTACGAGCAGTACTTC.

This clonotype was found many times. The V gene is TRBV28, the J gene TRBJ1-3; the D gene is possibly TRBD1 (5 bases). V lost 9 bases and J 6 bases, leaving 15 bases between the germline ends. Germline loops: CDR1 MDHEN, CDR2 SYDVKM. CDR3 length equals 13 residues. The CDR3 sequence: CASRMTRENTIYF. The DNA for the CDR3 is TGTGCCAGTAGGATGACCAGGGAAAACACCATATATTTT.

This clonotype was counted only a few times. The chain uses TRBV2 and TRBJ2-6; D is unresolved. Germline CDR1 and CDR2: SNHLY and FYNNEI. The CDR3 covers 15 residues. Trimming stripped 6 bases from V and 0 bases from J, with 9 bases between. The CDR3 loop reads CASRDGNSGANVLTF. Written as DNA, the CDR3 is TGTGCCAGCAGAGACGGTAACTCTGGGGCCAACGTCCTGACTTTC.

The chain is built from TRBV7-6 and TRBJ2-5, with 10 bases fitting TRBD2. Germline V gene data show CDR1 as SGHVS and CDR2 as FNYEAQ. V was clipped by 5 bases and J by 4 bases; unmatched bases: 7. The CDR3 loop spans 15 amino acids. In DNA, the CDR3 is TGTGCCAGCAGCCTTCCAGCGGGAGGGTCAGAGACCCAGTACTTC. It encodes CASSLPAGGSETQYF.

This rearrangement joins TRBV3-1 to TRBJ2-7; tentatively, D is TRBD2 (6 bases). Germline V gene data show CDR1 as LGHDT and CDR2 as YNNKEL (reference sequence). The CDR3 extends over 15 amino acids. The V gene lost 5 bases and the J gene lost 6 bases, with 20 bases spanning the gap. The CDR3 region is CASSSGGADIGEQYF. CDR3 sequence (DNA): TGTGCCAGCAGCTCAGGCGGGGCCGATATAGGCGAGCAGTACTTC.

Comment on this clonotype: A much larger clone lies a single base off, so this may be a read error. The chain employs TRBV6-4 and TRBJ2-7, with TRBD2 matching over 8 bases. Germline CDR1 MRHNA, CDR2 SNTAGT. V lost 6 bases, J lost 5 bases, and 6 bases stayed unmatched. The CDR3 loop spans 13 amino acids. CDR3 coding DNA: TGTGCCAGCAGGGGACGGGGGGGGCACGAGCAGTACTTC. It yields the protein CASRGRGGHEQYF.

This chain uses TRBV10-3 with TRBJ2-7, with D unresolved. The V gene's germline CDR1 is ENHRY and CDR2 SYGVKD. CDR3 length: 13 residues. Trimming removed 6 bases at V and 2 bases at J, with 11 bases between. CDR3 nucleotide sequence: TGTGCCATCAGCTTCGACGCGACCTACGAGCAGTACTTC. Residues: CAISFDATYEQYF.

As to this clonotype: A read error may account for a junction end that differs from germline. CDR3 in DNA: TGTGCCAGCAGCTCGGAAACCTATAATTCACCCCCCCACTTT. Encoded protein: CASSSETYNSPPHF. This chain uses TRBV11-1 with TRBJ1-6; D is ambiguous. This CDR3 region has 14 residues. The germline CDR1 and CDR2 sequences are SGHAT and FQDESV (reference sequence). Full variable domain (outside the CDR3, taken from reference TRBV11-1 and TRBJ1-6): EAEVAQSPRYKITEKSQAVAFWCDPISGHATLYWYRQILGQGPELLVQFQDESVVDDSQLPKDRFSAERLKGVDSTLKIQPAELGDSAMYLCASSSETYNSPPHFGNGTRLTVT.

This clonotype was detected ten times or more. The V call is TRBV28, the J call TRBJ2-7; D gene ambiguous. V lost 6 bases and J lost 1, with 7 bases in between. This CDR3 has 12 residues. CDR1 and CDR2 (germline): MDHEN, SYDVKM. CDR3 region: CASRDPSYEQYF. The DNA of the CDR3 is TGTGCCAGCAGGGACCCATCCTACGAGCAGTACTTC.

This clonotype was detected a few times. This chain connects TRBV6-1 to TRBJ2-7, with TRBD2 matching over 10 bases. CDR3 length equals 18 residues. Germline assignment: CDR1 MNHNS and CDR2 SASEGT. The J segment lost 1 base and the V segment lost 6 bases, leaving 15 bases of the junction unmatched. This chain's CDR3 is CASRGVLAGNLRSYEQYF. CDR3 coding DNA: TGTGCCAGCAGGGGAGTACTAGCGGGAAATCTAAGATCCTACGAGCAGTACTTC.

To note about this clonotype: Being one base from a much bigger clone, this may be a read error. The J gene is TRBJ2-7, the V gene TRBV28; possible D gene TRBD1, 5 bases. Germline V gives CDR1 MDHEN, CDR2 SYDVKM. The CDR3 has 15 residues. The CDR3 reads CASSQVRVQVYGQYF. Written as DNA, the CDR3 is TGTGCCAGCAGTCAAGTAAGGGTACAGGTCTACGGGCAGTACTTC. The variable domain in full, completed from reference TRBV28 and TRBJ2-7, reads DVKVTQSSRYLVKRTGEKVFLECVQDMDHENMFWYRQDPGLGLRLIYFSYDVKMKEKGDIPEGYSVSREKKERFSLILESASTNQTSMYLCASSQVRVQVYGQYFGPGTRLTVT.

The V and J genes are TRBV11-2 and TRBJ2-5; TRBD2 aligns across 11 bases. The J call is in doubt because the DNA end fits TRBJ2-1 better. This CDR3 region has 14 residues. Germline lookup yields CDR1 SGHAT and CDR2 FQNNGV. CDR3 sequence: CASSLGLAGGEQFF. Written as DNA, the CDR3 is TGTGCCAGCAGCTTGGGGCTAGCGGGGGGTGAGCAGTTCTTC.